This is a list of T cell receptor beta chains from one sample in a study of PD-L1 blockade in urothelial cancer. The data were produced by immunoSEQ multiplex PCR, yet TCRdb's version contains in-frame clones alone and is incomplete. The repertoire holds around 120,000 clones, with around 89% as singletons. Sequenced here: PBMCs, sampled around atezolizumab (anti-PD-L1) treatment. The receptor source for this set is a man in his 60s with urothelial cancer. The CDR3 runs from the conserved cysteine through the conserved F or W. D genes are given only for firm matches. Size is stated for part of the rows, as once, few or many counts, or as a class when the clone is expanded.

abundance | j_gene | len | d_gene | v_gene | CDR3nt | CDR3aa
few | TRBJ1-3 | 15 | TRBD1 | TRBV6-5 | TGTGCCAGCACCCCCACGACAGGGACGGGAAACACCATATATTTT | CASTPTTGTGNTIYF
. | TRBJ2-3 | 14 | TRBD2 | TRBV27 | TGTGCCAGCAGTTTTCGGGGGAGGGCAGATACGCAGTATTTT | CASSFRGRADTQYF
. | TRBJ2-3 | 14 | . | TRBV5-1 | TGCGCCAGCAGCGGGAGTAGTTCCGCAGATACGCAGTATTTT | CASSGSSSADTQYF
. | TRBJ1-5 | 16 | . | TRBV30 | TGTGCCTGGAGCGACGAGTTGGGGGGGTCCAGCCAGCCCCAGCATTTT | CAWSDELGGSSQPQHF
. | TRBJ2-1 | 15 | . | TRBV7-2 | TGTGCCAGCACCGAAGGGGCGTCAAGGGGCAATGAGCAGTTCTTC | CASTEGASRGNEQFF
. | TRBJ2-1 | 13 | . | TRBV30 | TGTGCTCGTACAGGGAACATTTTGAATGAGCAGTTCTTC | CARTGNILNEQFF
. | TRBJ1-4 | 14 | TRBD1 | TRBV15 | TGTGCCACCAGTACAGGGACAGGACTTGAAAAACTGTTTTTT | CATSTGTGLEKLFF
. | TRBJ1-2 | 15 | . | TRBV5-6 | TGTGCCAGCAGCTTGGTTGGCAGGGATGCCTATGGCTACACCTTC | CASSLVGRDAYGYTF
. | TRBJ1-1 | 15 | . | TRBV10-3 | TGTGCCCTCTCTCCGGGAGGGGGGCTTAACACTGAAGCTTTCTTT | CALSPGGGLNTEAFF
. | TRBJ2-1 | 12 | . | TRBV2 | TGTGCCAGCAGTGCGATCCCAGGGGAGCAGTTCTTC | CASSAIPGEQFF
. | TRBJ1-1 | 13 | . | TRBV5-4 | TGTGCCAGCAGCTTCAGTGAGAACACTGAAGCTTTCTTT | CASSFSENTEAFF